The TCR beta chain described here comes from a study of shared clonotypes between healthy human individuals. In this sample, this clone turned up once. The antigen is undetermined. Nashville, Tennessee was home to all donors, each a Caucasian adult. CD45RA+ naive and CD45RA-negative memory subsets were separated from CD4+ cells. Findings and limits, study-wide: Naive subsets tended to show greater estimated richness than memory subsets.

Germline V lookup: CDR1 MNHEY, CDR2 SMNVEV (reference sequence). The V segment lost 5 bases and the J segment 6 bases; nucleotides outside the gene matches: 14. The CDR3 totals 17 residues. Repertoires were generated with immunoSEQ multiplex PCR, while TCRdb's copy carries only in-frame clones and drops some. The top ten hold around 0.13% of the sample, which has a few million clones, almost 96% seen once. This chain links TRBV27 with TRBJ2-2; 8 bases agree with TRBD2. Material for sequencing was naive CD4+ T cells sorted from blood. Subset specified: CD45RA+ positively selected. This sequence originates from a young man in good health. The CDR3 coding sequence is TGTGCCAGCAGTCCCTCCGCGGGACTAGTACGACCCGGGGAGCTGTTTTTT. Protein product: CASSPSAGLVRPGELFF.